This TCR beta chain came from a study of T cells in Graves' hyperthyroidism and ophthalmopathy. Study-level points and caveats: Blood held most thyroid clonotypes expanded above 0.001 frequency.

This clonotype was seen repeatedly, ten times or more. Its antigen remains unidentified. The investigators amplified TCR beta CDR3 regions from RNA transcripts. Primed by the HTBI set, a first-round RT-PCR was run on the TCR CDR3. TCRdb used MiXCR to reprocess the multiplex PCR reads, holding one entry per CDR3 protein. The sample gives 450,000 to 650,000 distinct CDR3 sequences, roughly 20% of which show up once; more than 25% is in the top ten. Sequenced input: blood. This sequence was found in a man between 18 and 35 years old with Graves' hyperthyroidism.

CDR3: CAWSATIQGTDTQYF. The CDR3 bases are TGTGCCTGGAGTGCAACAATACAGGGCACAGATACGCAGTATTTT. This rearrangement joins TRBV30 to TRBJ2-3; D perhaps matches TRBD1 (5 bases). The germline V gene encodes CDR1 GTSNPN and CDR2 SVGIG (reference sequence). This CDR3 comprises 15 residues. V was trimmed by 1 base and J by 1 base, leaving 12 bases between them.